This TCR beta chain was observed in a study of blood T cell repertoires in COVID-19. The assay was immunoSEQ multiplex PCR, and TCRdb's table has in-frame clones only and misses some. The table shows about 110,000 clones, with less than 85% occurring only once. Germline values: CDR1 SNHLY, CDR2 FYNNEI. The CDR3 runs 14 residues. The V end was cut by 5 bases, the J end by 0 bases, with 7 bases between. This sequence joins TRBV2 and TRBJ1-4; no clear D gene. What was sequenced was peripheral blood. This TCR was sampled from a woman aged 40-49 years with acute or convalescent COVID-19. The CDR3 DNA reads as TGTGCCAGCAGTAGAGTGTCAACTAATGAAAAACTGTTTTTT. Amino acids: CASSRVSTNEKLFF. The full variable domain, its missing parts supplied by reference TRBV2 and TRBJ1-4, is EPEVTQTPSHQVTQMGQEVILRCVPISNHLYFYWYRQILGQKVEFLVSFYNNEISEKSEIFDDQFSVERPDGSNFTLKIRSTKLEDSAMYFCASSRVSTNEKLFFGSGTQLSVL.